The rows below give T cell receptor beta chains drawn from one sample of a study of T cell clones after liver transplantation. The method was immunoSEQ multiplex PCR; TCRdb's version includes in-frame clones alone and lacks a portion of them. The data hold about 75,000 clones, with roughly 90% observed a single time. This material consisted of CD4+ T cells from blood, taken before liver transplant. The source of these receptors is a human donor who received a liver transplant. Each CDR3 is given with its conserved first and last residue. D genes are given only for firm matches. Rows give clone size only sometimes, using once, few, many, or a class for an expanded clone.

D gene	V gene	J gene	clone size	CDR3 DNA	CDR3 protein
.	TRBV19	TRBJ1-1	once	TGTGCCAGTAGTAGCGGGACACAAGTAAACCTGAACACTGAAGCTTTCTTT	CASSSGTQVNLNTEAFF
.	TRBV12-5	TRBJ1-4	.	TGTGCTAGTGGTTCCGGGGCCGCAACTAATGAAAAACTGTTTTTT	CASGSGAATNEKLFF
TRBD2	TRBV5-1	TRBJ2-3	.	TGCGCCAGCAGTTCTAGCGGTGGCACAGATACGCAGTATTTT	CASSSSGGTDTQYF
.	TRBV11-3	TRBJ2-5	.	TGTGCCAGCAGCTTAGAAAGGGCTGCGGAGACCCAGTACTTC	CASSLERAAETQYF
TRBD2	TRBV29-1	TRBJ2-5	.	TGCAGCGTTGAAAGCGGGAAGACACAAGAGACCCAGTACTTC	CSVESGKTQETQYF
TRBD2	TRBV2	TRBJ2-5	.	TGTGCCAGCAACGCCCGGACTAGCGGCCAAGAGACTCAGTACTTC	CASNARTSGQETQYF
.	TRBV5-4	TRBJ2-7	.	TGTGCCAGCAGCGCCGGGGGTTTGCGAGGCTCCTACGAGCAGTACTTC	CASSAGGLRGSYEQYF
.	TRBV5-1	TRBJ1-4	.	TGCGCCAGCAGCAAGGGTGGGGAAAATGAAAAACTGTTTTTT	CASSKGGENEKLFF
.	TRBV28	TRBJ2-2	.	TGTGCCAGCAGTTTTCGGGGCCCGCAGGGTCGGGCCGGGGAGCTGTTTTTT	CASSFRGPQGRAGELFF
.	TRBV5-1	TRBJ2-2	.	TGCGCCAGCAAACGTAGTGAAGTCGGCGGGGCAACATACACCGGGGAGCTGTTTTTT	CASKRSEVGGATYTGELFF
.	TRBV18	TRBJ2-1	.	TGTGCCAGCTCACCAGGAGTTGAGCAGTTCTTC	CASSPGVEQFF
.	TRBV27	TRBJ2-2	once	TGTGCCAGCAGTTTATTCTATCCCGGGACGGTGAACACCGGGGAGCTGTTTTTT	CASSLFYPGTVNTGELFF
TRBD2	TRBV7-8	TRBJ2-5	once	TGTGCCAGCAGCTTAGCGCGGGGGGGCCAAGAGACCCAGTACTTC	CASSLARGGQETQYF
TRBD1	TRBV2	TRBJ2-1	.	TGTGCCAGCAGGGCCCGGGACAGGGGATGGAGCAATGAGCAGTTCTTC	CASRARDRGWSNEQFF
.	TRBV19	TRBJ2-7	.	TGTGCCAGTAGTACTGAATGGAATCAGAACGAGCAGTACTTC	CASSTEWNQNEQYF
TRBD2	TRBV6-1	TRBJ2-1	.	TGTGCCAGCAGCACCCCTAGCGGGAGGGCCAATGAGCAGTTCTTC	CASSTPSGRANEQFF
.	TRBV6-1	TRBJ2-1	.	TGTGCCAGCAGCCAGGGCAATGAGCAGTTCTTC	CASSQGNEQFF
TRBD1	TRBV7-3	TRBJ2-1	.	TGTGCCAGCAGCTGGACAGGGGACAATGAGCAGTTCTTC	CASSWTGDNEQFF
TRBD1	TRBV5-6	TRBJ1-2	.	TGTGCCAGCAGCCTAGGACAGGGGCCGAACCCCTATGGCTACACCTTC	CASSLGQGPNPYGYTF
.	TRBV29-1	TRBJ2-5	.	TGCAGCGTGGCGCTGGGGGAGACCCAGTACTTC	CSVALGETQYF
.	TRBV19	TRBJ2-1	.	TGTGCCAGTAGTATCAACAGGGTCACCTACAATGAGCAGTTCTTC	CASSINRVTYNEQFF
TRBD2	TRBV19	TRBJ2-7	few	TGTGCCAGTAGTATTATCAGGGAGGGCGAGCAGTACTTC	CASSIIREGEQYF
.	TRBV20-1	TRBJ2-1	.	TGCAGTGCAGTCGGTAATGAGCAGTTCTTC	CSAVGNEQFF
TRBD1	TRBV7-3	TRBJ2-1	.	TGTGCCAGCAGCCCCTCCAGATTAGAGGGACAGCAGGTTGAGCAGTTCTTC	CASSPSRLEGQQVEQFF
TRBD2	TRBV2	TRBJ2-3	.	TGTGCCGGCGCGGTGGGGGGGAGCACAGATACGCAGTATTTT	CAGAVGGSTDTQYF
TRBD2	TRBV5-4	TRBJ2-1	once	TGTGCCAGCAGCTTGGCATCAGCGGGAGGTACATACAATGAGCAGTTCTTC	CASSLASAGGTYNEQFF
.	TRBV7-8	TRBJ1-1	.	TGTGCCAGCAGCTTAGCCGCCGGGCCAGTTGAAGCTTTCTTT	CASSLAAGPVEAFF
.	TRBV5-6	TRBJ2-2	.	TGTGCCAGCAGCTTTCTTGGGGCCTGGGGGAACGGGGAGCTGTTTTTT	CASSFLGAWGNGELFF
.	TRBV7-3	TRBJ1-1	.	TGTGCCAGCAGCTTGTCCGGGAGAGGGACTGAAGCTTTCTTT	CASSLSGRGTEAFF
TRBD2	TRBV7-3	TRBJ2-2	.	TGTGCCAGCAGCCCCGTCCCGGGACTAGTGCCCGGGGAGCTGTTTTTT	CASSPVPGLVPGELFF
.	TRBV5-6	TRBJ1-1	.	TGTGCCAGCAGCCTGAACCGTGGCCTGGTGGCCACTGAAGCTTTCTTT	CASSLNRGLVATEAFF
.	TRBV18	TRBJ1-2	.	TGTGCCAGCTCACCACAATTTTCGGGAGAATATGGCTACACCTTC	CASSPQFSGEYGYTF
TRBD1	TRBV28	TRBJ2-7	.	TGTGCCAGCAGTTTTGGGGACAGGGGCCACGAGCAGTACTTC	CASSFGDRGHEQYF
TRBD2	TRBV7-2	TRBJ2-5	.	TGTGCCAGCAGCCCGACTAGCGGGAGGGCACCAGGGACCCAGTACTTC	CASSPTSGRAPGTQYF
TRBD2	TRBV6-5	TRBJ2-1	.	TGTGCCACTCGATTCACTAGCGCCCACAATGAGCAGTTCTTC	CATRFTSAHNEQFF
.	TRBV6-1	TRBJ2-2	.	TGTGCCAGCACCCACACCGGGGAGCTGTTTTTT	CASTHTGELFF
.	TRBV5-1	TRBJ2-3	.	TGCGCCAGCAGCTTGGAACGGAGCACAGATACGCAGTATTTT	CASSLERSTDTQYF
.	TRBV5-6	TRBJ2-5	.	TGTGCCAGCAGCCGCCTTGGGCGGCACCAAGAGACCCAGTACTTC	CASSRLGRHQETQYF
.	TRBV6-6	TRBJ2-1	.	TGTGCCAGCCGAAGGGACGACTACAATGAGCAGTTCTTC	CASRRDDYNEQFF
.	TRBV6-5	TRBJ2-1	.	TGTGCCAGCAGGGACGTGGCTGGCGGGGTGCAGTTCTTC	CASRDVAGGVQFF
.	TRBV5-8	TRBJ1-5	.	TGTGCCAGCAGCGGCGGGACGGTCGTCAATCAGCCCCAGCATTTT	CASSGGTVVNQPQHF
.	TRBV7-9	TRBJ2-1	.	TGTGCCAGCAGAAGGGCCGATGAGCAGTTCTTC	CASRRADEQFF
.	TRBV7-8	TRBJ2-3	.	TGTGCCAGCAGCTCTAGAACCACAGATACGCAGTATTTT	CASSSRTTDTQYF
.	TRBV19	TRBJ1-1	.	TGTGCCAGTAGTACTCAATGGGGGGCAGGATTGAACACTGAAGCTTTCTTT	CASSTQWGAGLNTEAFF
TRBD2	TRBV6-5	TRBJ2-7	.	TGTGCCAGCAGTTTGGGACTAGCGAGCTACGAGCAGTACTTC	CASSLGLASYEQYF
.	TRBV5-1	TRBJ1-2	.	TGCGCCAGCAGCTTGGCCCTCGGTTCGAACTATGGCTACACCTTC	CASSLALGSNYGYTF
TRBD2	TRBV7-6	TRBJ2-4	.	TGTGCCAGCAGCTCCCGCAAGCGGGAGTATTTCCAAAACATTCAGTACTTC	CASSSRKREYFQNIQYF
TRBD1	TRBV11-3	TRBJ2-1	.	TGTGCCAGCAGCTTAGGACAGGGGGACTACAATGAGCAGTTCTTC	CASSLGQGDYNEQFF
.	TRBV28	TRBJ2-5	.	TGTGCCAGCAGTTTAGTTGTGGGGGGCCGGGAGACCCAGTACTTC	CASSLVVGGRETQYF
TRBD1	TRBV6-5	TRBJ1-2	.	TGTGCCAGTCGGAAGGACAGGGATGGCTACACCTTC	CASRKDRDGYTF
TRBD1	TRBV10-2	TRBJ2-5	few	TGCGCCAGCAGTAACAGGGGGCTGGAGACCCAGTACTTC	CASSNRGLETQYF
.	TRBV7-3	TRBJ2-2	.	TGTGCCAGCAGCTTAAACGGGAACACCGGGGAGCTGTTTTTT	CASSLNGNTGELFF
TRBD1	TRBV6-4	TRBJ1-2	.	TGTGCCAGCAGTGACTCCCTCAGGGACCTGACAGGGGGCACCCCGTATGGCTACACCTTC	CASSDSLRDLTGGTPYGYTF
.	TRBV10-2	TRBJ1-4	.	TGCGCCAGCAGTGAGCGGGACGGGGAAAAACTGTTTTTT	CASSERDGEKLFF